This paragraph reports one T cell receptor (beta chain). The sample belongs to a study of blood T cells in healthy people across ages. A second about 7 to 12 cycle PCR used barcoded and J-beta primers. TCRdb reprocessed the 5' RACE reads via MiXCR and lists one record per CDR3 protein. Among under 2 million distinct CDR3 sequences, about 31% were seen once, and the ten largest hold around 10%. This CDR3 comprises 16 residues. Germline CDR1 and CDR2: SGHTA and FQGTGA. V was trimmed by 1 base and J by 4 bases, leaving 16 bases between them. This receptor was obtained from a woman in her twenties or thirties in good health. The sample taken for sequencing was blood. V gene TRBV7-3 combines with J gene TRBJ1-1, with a possible D match to TRBD1 (6 bases). The CDR3 here is CASSLNGGANPTEAFF. The CDR3 DNA reads as TGTGCCAGCAGCTTAAACGGGGGCGCGAATCCCACTGAAGCTTTCTTT.